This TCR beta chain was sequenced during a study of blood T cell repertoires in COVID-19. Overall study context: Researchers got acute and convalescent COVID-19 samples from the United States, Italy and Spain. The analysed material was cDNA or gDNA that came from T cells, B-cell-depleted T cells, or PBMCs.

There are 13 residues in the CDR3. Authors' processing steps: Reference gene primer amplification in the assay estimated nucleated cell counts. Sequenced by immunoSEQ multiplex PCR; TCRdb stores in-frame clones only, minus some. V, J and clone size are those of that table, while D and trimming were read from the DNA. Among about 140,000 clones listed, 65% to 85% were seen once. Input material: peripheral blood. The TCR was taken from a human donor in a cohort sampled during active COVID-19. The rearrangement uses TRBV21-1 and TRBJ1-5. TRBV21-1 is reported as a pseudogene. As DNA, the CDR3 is TGTGCCAGCAGCAAAGCGGACTTTCAGCCCCAGCATTTT. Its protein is CASSKADFQPQHF.